The source of this TCR beta chain is a study of blood T cells in healthy people across ages. Overall study results and limits: The study regarded diversity estimates from one million T cells as underestimates.

A word on this clonotype: Antigen specificity is unknown.

Researchers isolated at least 7 million PBMCs per sample. V gave up 6 bases and J gave up 13 bases; unmatched junction bases: 14. This CDR3 comprises 16 residues. CDR1 and CDR2 (germline): SGHTA, FQGNSA. A second PCR of roughly 7 to 11 cycles used a sample-barcoded 5' primer and a J-beta primer mix. Using its own MiXCR run on the 5' RACE reads, TCRdb lists one record per CDR3 protein. The table shows 900,000 to 950,000 distinct CDR3 sequences, with almost 30% occurring only once. The same sample was also used in a study of T cells of mothers and their children. As reported in that work: The study obtained over 8.5 million TCR beta CDR3 reads per mother and around 3 million per child.

Sequenced material: blood. The V call is TRBV7-2, the J call TRBJ2-1, with 14 bases aligning to TRBD2. The receptor's source is a woman in her 40s in good health. The CDR3 sequence: CASSMAQTSGGADQFF. CDR3 in DNA: TGTGCCAGCAGTATGGCCCAGACTAGCGGGGGGGCTGACCAGTTCTTC.